The 20 T cell receptor beta chains given below trace back to one sample, sequenced in a study of post-analysis software for immune sequencing data. Regarding the study as a whole: Roughly five TRBV segments were significantly more frequent in patients than in controls. TRBV5-6, TRBV5-1 and TRBV20-1 were among these segments.

cDNA libraries of TCR beta carried unique molecular identifiers. MiXCR was run by TCRdb on the PCR reads, yielding one entry per CDR3 protein. Altogether 700,000 to 800,000 distinct CDR3 sequences are present, roughly 27% being singletons, with the ten largest covering under 0.7%. Their target antigens are unknown. Sequenced input: blood. The receptor set was obtained from a girl aged 5-17 years with multiple sclerosis.

The chain has TRBV14 and TRBJ2-1; 8 bases map to TRBD1. The CDR3 extends over 18 amino acids. The junction had 10 bases not matched to a gene; V was cut back by 3 bases and J by 0 bases. The V gene's germline CDR1 is SGHDN and CDR2 FVKESK. This chain's CDR3 is CASSQAGQVHPSYNEQFF. The CDR3 DNA reads as TGTGCCAGCAGCCAGGCGGGACAGGTCCACCCCTCCTACAATGAGCAGTTCTTC.

This clonotype showed up just a few times. The chain recombines TRBV5-1 with TRBJ1-1; tentatively, D is TRBD1 (6 bases). With 4 bases removed from V and 4 bases from J, the gap between germline ends came to 20 bases. Germline CDR1 reads SGHRS; CDR2 reads YFSETQ. The CDR3 runs 16 residues. The CDR3 region has the DNA TGCGCCAGCAGCCCGGTAAGGAAGGGGGTATCCACTGAAGCTTTCTTT. It is translated as CASSPVRKGVSTEAFF.

The chain joins TRBV7-8 to TRBJ2-3; TRBD1 matches at 7 bases. The CDR3 is 21 residues long. Looked up from germline, CDR1 is SGHVS and CDR2 is FQNEAQ. J gave up 0 bases and V 5 bases, and 23 bases lay outside the gene matches. The CDR3 DNA follows: TGTGCCAGCAGCCCAGCTCCGGGACAGAAGGGCCACCTTACTAGCACAGATACGCAGTATTTT. It translates to CASSPAPGQKGHLTSTDTQYF.

This chain joins TRBV3-1 and TRBJ1-4, with TRBD1 matching 12 bases. CDR3 length equals 14 residues. Losses at the gene ends were 4 bases for V and 10 bases for J; bases not matched to a gene: 4. Germline V gene lookup returns CDR1 LGHDT and CDR2 YNNKEL (reference sequence). The CDR3: CASSPGQGAGKLFF. The CDR3 nucleotides are TGTGCCAGCAGCCCGGGACAGGGGGCAGGAAAACTGTTTTTT.

This clonotype was picked up a small number of times. The V and J genes are TRBV5-1 and TRBJ2-3; 8 bases line up with TRBD2. The J segment lost 4 bases and the V segment lost 5 bases, leaving 9 bases of the junction unmatched. Germline-derived CDR1 and CDR2 are SGHRS and YFSETQ. The CDR3 has 15 amino acids. The chain's CDR3 is CASSRAGGPPDTQYF. DNA for the CDR3: TGCGCCAGCAGTCGGGCGGGGGGCCCTCCAGATACGCAGTATTTT.

In this sample, this clonotype turned up many times. J is TRBJ2-7 and V is TRBV29-1; either TRBD1 or TRBD2 may supply D (5 bases each). V lost 3 bases and J lost 3, with 15 bases in between. CDR1 and CDR2 from the germline V gene are SQVTM and ANQGSEA. CDR3 length equals 14 residues. The CDR3 nucleotides read TGCAGCGTTGAGTACCGGGACCGACGCTACGAGCAGTACTTC. Amino acids: CSVEYRDRRYEQYF.

The CDR3 DNA sequence: TGTGCCAGCAGTCCAGCCTCCAGGGTACGAGGAGGCTACACCTTC. It translates to CASSPASRVRGGYTF. The J gene is TRBJ1-2, the V gene TRBV6-2 or TRBV6-3; D possibly corresponds to TRBD1 (5 bases). The CDR3 loop spans 15 amino acids. Trimming removed 5 bases from V and 8 bases from J, with 21 bases in between. The germline V gene has CDR1 MNHEY and CDR2 SVGEGT.

The J gene is TRBJ2-4, the V gene TRBV5-1; tentatively, D is TRBD2 (6 bases). V lost 3 bases to trimming and J lost 1 base, with 14 bases between them. This CDR3 comprises 16 residues. Germline V gives CDR1 SGHRS, CDR2 YFSETQ. The CDR3 DNA reads as TGCGCCAGCAGCTGGGGTGGCGGGGCGGCCAAAAACATTCAGTACTTC. It is translated as CASSWGGGAAKNIQYF.

This clonotype was recorded a few times. This rearrangement joins TRBV20-1 to TRBJ1-5; D is unclear. The ends were cut back, 4 bases at V and 7 bases at J, with 20 bases in the middle. This CDR3 contains 15 residues. Germline CDR1 is DFQATT and CDR2 is SNEGSKA (reference sequence). The CDR3 DNA follows: TGCAGTGCTATTTCCTCCCCACCCGCCGGGCAGCCCCAGCATTTT. Amino acid sequence: CSAISSPPAGQPQHF.

On this clonotype itself: Compared with germline, one end of the junction differs, possibly owing to a read error. The V gene is TRBV9, the J gene TRBJ2-3; TRBD1 aligns across 8 bases. CDR1 and CDR2 (germline): SGDLS, YYNGEE. The CDR3 has 16 amino acids. The CDR3 protein is CASSASGGLATGTQYF. The CDR3 DNA sequence: TGTGCCAGCAGCGCTTCAGGGGGCTTAGCCACAGGTACGCAGTATTTT.

The chain has TRBV7-2 and TRBJ2-7; D is possibly TRBD1 or TRBD2 (6 bases each). This CDR3 is built from 14 residues. CDR1 is SGHTA, CDR2 FQGNSA, per germline. V dropped 4 bases and J dropped 10 bases, with 20 bases sitting between them. DNA for the CDR3: TGTGCCAGCAGCTCCGGACAGCCAGGAGGGTCCCAGTACTTC. Encoded protein: CASSSGQPGGSQYF.

This clonotype has just a few counts. The chain carries TRBV20-1 and TRBJ2-7, with D possibly TRBD2 on 5 matching bases. Per germline, CDR1 DFQATT and CDR2 SNEGSKA (reference sequence). V gave up 0 bases and J gave up 6 bases, with 9 bases separating them. The CDR3 spans 12 residues. The CDR3 here is CSARDWRAEQYF. The CDR3 DNA sequence: TGCAGTGCTAGAGATTGGCGGGCCGAGCAGTACTTC.

This clonotype was picked up a small number of times. V usage is TRBV20-1 and J usage is TRBJ2-7; D remains ambiguous. Germline V CDR1 and CDR2: DFQATT, SNEGSKA (reference sequence). This CDR3 is built from 12 residues. V lost 6 bases to trimming and J lost 3 bases, with 12 bases between them. The CDR3 here is CSAEKESYEQYF. DNA for the CDR3: TGCAGTGCAGAGAAGGAAAGCTACGAGCAGTACTTC.

This clonotype was counted a few times. The chain employs TRBV25-1 and TRBJ2-7; the D gene is possibly TRBD1 (5 bases). V dropped 4 bases and J dropped 5 bases, with 18 bases sitting between them. This CDR3 contains 15 residues. Germline CDR1 is MGHDK and CDR2 is SYGVNS. CDR3 sequence reads: CASSVVLSWGNEQYF. The CDR3 DNA sequence: TGTGCCAGCAGTGTTGTTCTTTCGTGGGGCAACGAGCAGTACTTC.

The V gene is TRBV20-1, the J gene TRBJ2-3, with TRBD1 matching over 8 bases. Germline CDR1 is DFQATT and CDR2 is SNEGSKA (reference sequence). J lost 3 bases, V lost 5 bases, and 4 bases had no gene match. The CDR3 length is 13 residues. CDR3 in DNA: TGCAGTGCTGGACAGGGTGGAACAGATACGCAGTATTTT. Translating it yields CSAGQGGTDTQYF.

In this sample, this clonotype turned up a few times. This chain connects TRBV20-1 to TRBJ1-6; possible D gene TRBD1, 5 bases. Germline-derived CDR1 and CDR2 are DFQATT and SNEGSKA (reference sequence). The V end was cut by 3 bases, the J end by 5 bases, with 14 bases between. The CDR3 totals 15 residues. DNA for the CDR3: TGCAGTGCTAGGGGCCCTGGGACGGATAATTCACCCCTCCACTTT. Translating gives CSARGPGTDNSPLHF.

The table lists this clonotype with a few counts. The J gene is TRBJ2-5, the V gene TRBV6-5; 7 nucleotides match TRBD1. The DNA end is a closer match to TRBJ2-7, so the J assignment may be wrong. Germline CDR1 reads MNHEY; CDR2 reads SVGAGI. The CDR3 loop spans 11 amino acids. CDR3 in amino acids: CASKGGVEQYF. As DNA, the CDR3 is TGTGCCAGCAAAGGGGGCGTCGAGCAGTACTTC.

This clonotype was recorded once. The chain has TRBV20-1 and TRBJ1-5, with D possibly being TRBD1 (6 bases). Deletions cut 2 bases from V and 6 bases from J, with 17 bases between. Germline loops: CDR1 DFQATT, CDR2 SNEGSKA (reference sequence). The CDR3 sequence is 15 residues long. The CDR3 sequence is CSARTPEQGFQPQHF. The CDR3 DNA reads as TGCAGTGCTAGAACCCCGGAACAGGGTTTTCAGCCCCAGCATTTT.

This clonotype occurred a few times. The rearrangement links TRBV28 to TRBJ2-3; TRBD2 matches 15 bases. Unmatched junction bases numbered 12, after V lost 3 bases and J lost 11 bases. Germline-derived CDR1 and CDR2 are MDHEN and SYDVKM. The CDR3 is 17 amino acids. CDR3 loop: CASSLGTSGRSRGKQYF. DNA for the CDR3: TGTGCCAGCAGTTTGGGGACTAGCGGGAGGTCTCGAGGGAAGCAGTATTTT.

This chain links TRBV6-1 with TRBJ2-1; 10 bases match TRBD2. The V gene's germline CDR1 is MNHNS and CDR2 SASEGT. This CDR3 has 16 residues. V was pared by 3 bases and J by 10 bases, with 12 bases of the junction left unmatched. The CDR3 loop is CASSESSGRSLREQFF. CDR3 bases: TGTGCCAGCAGTGAGAGTAGCGGGAGGTCTTTGCGAGAGCAGTTCTTC.